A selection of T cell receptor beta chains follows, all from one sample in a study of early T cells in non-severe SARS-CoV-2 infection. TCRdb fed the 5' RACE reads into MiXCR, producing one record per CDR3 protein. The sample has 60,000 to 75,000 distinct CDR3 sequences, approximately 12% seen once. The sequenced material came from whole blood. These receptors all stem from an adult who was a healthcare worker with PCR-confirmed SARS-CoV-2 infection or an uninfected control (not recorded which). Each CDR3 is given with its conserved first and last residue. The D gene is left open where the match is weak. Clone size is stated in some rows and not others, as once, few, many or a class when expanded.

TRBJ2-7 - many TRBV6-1 CASSEAVAASYEQYF TGTGCCAGCAGTGAAGCGGTAGCGGCCTCCTACGAGCAGTACTTC
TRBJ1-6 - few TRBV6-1 CASTPEESSSYNSPLHF TGTGCCAGCACCCCCGAGGAATCGAGCTCCTATAATTCACCCCTCCACTTT
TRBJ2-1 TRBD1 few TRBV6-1 CASSGTGGYNEQFF TGTGCCAGCAGCGGGACAGGGGGCTACAATGAGCAGTTCTTC
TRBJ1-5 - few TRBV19 CASSIDAGVQPQHF TGTGCCAGTAGTATAGATGCGGGAGTTCAGCCCCAGCATTTT
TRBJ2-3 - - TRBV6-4 CASSNSDTQYF TGTGCCAGCTCCAATTCAGATACGCAGTATTTT
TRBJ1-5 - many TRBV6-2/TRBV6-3 CASSAPGTSNQPQHF TGTGCCAGCAGTGCCCCAGGGACAAGCAATCAGCCCCAGCATTTT
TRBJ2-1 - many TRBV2 CASSALREINEQFF TGTGCCAGCAGTGCACTAAGGGAAATCAATGAGCAGTTCTTC
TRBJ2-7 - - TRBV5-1 CASGDGSPYEQYF TGCGCCAGCGGCGACGGTTCTCCTTACGAGCAGTACTTC
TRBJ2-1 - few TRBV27 CASSFGLRGSYNEQFF TGTGCCAGCAGTTTTGGTTTGAGGGGATCCTACAATGAGCAGTTCTTC
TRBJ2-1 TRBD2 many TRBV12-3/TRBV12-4 CASSFTSGSSYNEQFF TGTGCCAGCAGTTTCACTAGCGGGAGCTCCTACAATGAGCAGTTCTTC
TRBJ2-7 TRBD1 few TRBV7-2 CASARQGSYEQYF TGTGCCAGCGCCCGACAGGGCTCCTACGAGCAGTACTTC
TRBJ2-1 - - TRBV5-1 CASGGSSVSYNEQFF TGCGCCAGCGGGGGATCTAGCGTTTCCTACAATGAGCAGTTCTTC
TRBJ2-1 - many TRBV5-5 CASSLRGDSYNEQFF TGTGCCAGCAGCTTAAGAGGGGATTCCTACAATGAGCAGTTCTTC
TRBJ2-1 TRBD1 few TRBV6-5 CASSYYLTGTLYNEQFF TGTGCCAGCAGTTACTATTTGACAGGGACCCTTTACAATGAGCAGTTCTTC
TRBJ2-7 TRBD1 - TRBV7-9 CASSFARDRKQYF TGTGCCAGCAGCTTCGCTAGGGACAGGAAACAGTACTTC
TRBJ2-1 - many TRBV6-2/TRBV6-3 CASSHSLAQFF TGTGCCAGCAGTCACTCCCTTGCGCAGTTCTTC
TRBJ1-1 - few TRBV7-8 CASSQNAATNTEAFF TGTGCCAGCAGCCAAAACGCCGCCACGAACACTGAAGCTTTCTTT
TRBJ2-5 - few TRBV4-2 CASSQVGAGTYQETQYF TGTGCCAGCAGCCAAGTTGGTGCGGGGACTTACCAAGAGACCCAGTACTTC
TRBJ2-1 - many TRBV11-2 CASSLDEVSDVFF TGTGCCAGCAGCTTAGATGAGGTCAGCGATGTGTTCTTC
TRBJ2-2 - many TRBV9 CASSVRTSGELFF TGTGCCAGCAGCGTCCGGACATCCGGGGAGCTGTTTTTT
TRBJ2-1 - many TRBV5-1 CASSLTGKTMNEQFF TGCGCCAGCAGCTTGACCGGGAAGACCATGAATGAGCAGTTCTTC
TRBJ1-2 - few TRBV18 CASSPQGMDYGYTF TGTGCCAGCTCACCACAGGGTATGGACTATGGCTACACCTTC
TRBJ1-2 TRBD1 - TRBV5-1 CASSPDRENYGYTF TGCGCCAGCAGCCCGGACAGGGAGAACTATGGCTACACCTTC
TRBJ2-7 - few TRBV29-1 CSVGSHEQYF TGCAGCGTTGGCTCCCACGAGCAGTACTTC
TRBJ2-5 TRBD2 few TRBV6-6 CASKLAEETQYF TGTGCCAGCAAACTAGCGGAGGAGACCCAGTACTTC
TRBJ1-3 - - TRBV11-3 CASSLQGSSGNTIYF TGTGCCAGCAGCTTACAGGGGAGCTCTGGAAACACCATATATTTT
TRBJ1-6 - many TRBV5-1 CASSQGATSPLHF TGCGCCAGCAGCCAGGGAGCGACATCACCCCTCCACTTT
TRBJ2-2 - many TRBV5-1 CASSSLNTGELFF TGCGCCAGCAGCTCGCTAAACACCGGGGAGCTGTTTTTT
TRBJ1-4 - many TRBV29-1 CSVQGTRRGNEKLFF TGCAGCGTTCAGGGCACCCGACGGGGGAATGAAAAACTGTTTTTT
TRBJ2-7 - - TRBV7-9 CASSPTGGQQYF TGTGCCAGCAGCCCGACCGGAGGTCAGCAGTACTTC
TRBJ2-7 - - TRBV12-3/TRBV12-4 CASKQESPSYEQYF TGTGCCAGTAAACAGGAATCACCCTCCTACGAGCAGTACTTC
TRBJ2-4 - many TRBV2 CASLRVAKNIQYF TGTGCCAGCCTCAGGGTTGCCAAAAACATTCAGTACTTC
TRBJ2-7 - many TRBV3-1 CASSQVYEQYF TGTGCCAGCAGCCAAGTCTACGAGCAGTACTTC
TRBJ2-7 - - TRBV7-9 CASSAPGPVYEQYF TGTGCCAGCAGCGCACCGGGGCCGGTCTACGAGCAGTACTTC
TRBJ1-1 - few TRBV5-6 CASTWGWTEAFF TGTGCCAGCACGTGGGGGTGGACTGAAGCTTTCTTT